This TCR beta chain is drawn from a study of T-cell memory formation after mild COVID-19. Whole-study context: The study found TCR clusters largely donor specific.

With V trimmed by 2 bases and J by 4 bases, 20 bases remained unmatched. The germline V gene encodes CDR1 SGHRS and CDR2 YFSETQ. The CDR3 is 19 residues long. In the case of this clonotype: Its antigen is not known.

The authors produced TCR alpha and TCR beta cDNA libraries with sample barcodes and UMIs by 5'RACE using constant-segment primers. One entry per CDR3 protein, called by TCRdb with MiXCR from the 5' RACE reads. The sample comprises 470,000 or so distinct CDR3 sequences, over 15% of which are singletons, and around 8.4% rests with the top ten. Study observations and caveats: Day 15 to 85 contracting clones showed balanced CD4/CD8; later expanders leaned CD4+. Cross-reactive memory seemingly joined, as some responding clones were found in pre-infection memory.

The sequenced sample consisted of PBMCs or a T cell subset sorted from them (not recorded which). The chain joins TRBV5-1 to TRBJ1-1; 7 nucleotides align to TRBD1. This TCR was recovered from an adult woman who had mild COVID-19 (a few samples of this study predate the infection). Cell type and time point are not known. DNA of the CDR3: TGCGCCAGCAGCTTACAGGGGCAGACCAGTATAGGGTTTGGCACTGAAGCTTTCTTT. Its translation: CASSLQGQTSIGFGTEAFF.